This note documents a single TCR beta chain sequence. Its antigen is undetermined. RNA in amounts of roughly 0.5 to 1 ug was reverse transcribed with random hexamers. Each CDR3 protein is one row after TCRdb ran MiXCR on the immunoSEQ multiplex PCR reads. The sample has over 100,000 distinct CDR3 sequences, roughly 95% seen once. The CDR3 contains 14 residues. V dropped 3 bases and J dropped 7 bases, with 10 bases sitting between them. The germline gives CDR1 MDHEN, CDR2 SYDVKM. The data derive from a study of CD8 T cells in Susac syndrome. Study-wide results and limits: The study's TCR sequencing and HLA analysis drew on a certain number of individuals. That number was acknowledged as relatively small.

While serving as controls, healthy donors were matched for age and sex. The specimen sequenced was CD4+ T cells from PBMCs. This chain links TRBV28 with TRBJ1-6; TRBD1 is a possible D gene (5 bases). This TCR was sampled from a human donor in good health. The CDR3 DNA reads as TGTGCCAGCAGTTTGCCAGGGCAGAATTCACCCCTCCACTTT. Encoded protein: CASSLPGQNSPLHF.